This T cell receptor beta chain appears in the sequencing data of a study of OX40 agonist ivuxolimab in advanced cancers. Study details: In this trial design, patients received ivuxolimab intravenously at 0.01 to 10 mg/kg every 2 weeks. Partial responses were observed in three patients, of whom one had hepatocellular carcinoma and two had cutaneous melanoma. Findings and limits, study-wide: In general, CD8+ T cells held more expanded clones than CD4+ did, on average.

Turning to this clone: The target antigen is unknown.

Assay used: immunoSEQ multiplex PCR; TCRdb lists only in-frame clones, some missing. The profile shows 95,000 to 100,000 clones, about 92% of them singletons. The ends lost 4 bases at V and 4 bases at J; junction bases unmatched: 7. The CDR3 spans 14 residues. CDR1 and CDR2 (germline): SGHNT, YYREEE (reference sequence). The TCR comes from an adult with an advanced solid tumor such as melanoma, head and neck, liver or kidney cancer. This chain connects TRBV5-4 to TRBJ1-2; 7 bases align to TRBD1. Material: CD4+ or CD8+ T cells sorted from blood, obtained in a trial of the OX40 agonist ivuxolimab. Here the CDR3 reads CASSVGTDSYGYTF. The DNA for the CDR3 is TGTGCCAGCAGCGTTGGGACAGATTCCTATGGCTACACCTTC.